The 30 T cell receptor beta chains below were found in one sample sequenced in a study of glioma-infiltrating T cells. Using RNA template, CDR3s of TCR alpha and beta were amplified with iRepertoire arm-PCR. One entry per CDR3 protein, called by TCRdb with MiXCR from the multiplex PCR reads. The table lists tens of thousands of distinct CDR3 sequences, about 25% of them singletons, with 6.7% in the top ten. The sequenced material came from glioma tissue, nonneoplastic brain tissue, or PBMCs (not recorded which). Receptor source: a human donor with low-grade glioma or glioblastoma, undergoing nonglioma brain surgery, or in good health (not recorded which).

The sample holds one count of this clonotype. One junction end disagrees with the germline gene, perhaps due to a read error. CDR3 loop: CAGSIRQGMSGYTF. Written as DNA, the CDR3 is TGTGCCGGCAGCATCAGACAGGGAATGAGTGGCTACACCTTC. The chain carries TRBV9 and TRBJ1-2; 7 positions match TRBD1. Germline loops: CDR1 SGDLS, CDR2 YYNGEE. The CDR3 is 14 amino acids.

The chain has TRBV18 and TRBJ2-7; TRBD2 matches 10 bases. The CDR3 totals 14 residues. Losses at the gene ends were 8 bases for V and 7 bases for J; bases not matched to a gene: 11. In germline, CDR1 is KGHSH, CDR2 LQKENI. The CDR3 coding sequence is TGTGCCAGCCGGAAACTAGCGGGGAACAATGAGCAGTACTTC. Translating it yields CASRKLAGNNEQYF. Filled out from reference TRBV18 and TRBJ2-7, the complete variable domain reads NAGVMQNPRHLVRRRGQEARLRCSPMKGHSHVYWYRQLPEEGLKFMVYLQKENIIDESGMPKERFSAEFPKEGPSILRIQQVVRGDSAAYFCASRKLAGNNEQYFGPGTRLTVT.

The V call is TRBV7-9, the J call TRBJ1-2, with D possibly TRBD1 on 5 matching bases. The CDR3 sequence is 13 residues long. Germline CDR1 SEHNR, CDR2 FQNEAQ (reference sequence). Trimming took off 3 bases at V and 1 base at J, with 6 bases between the two ends. The CDR3 sequence is CASSFQGNYGYTF. CDR3 in DNA: TGTGCCAGCAGCTTCCAGGGTAACTATGGCTACACCTTC.

This clonotype has only a few counts. V gene TRBV3-1 combines with J gene TRBJ1-1; D remains unclear. The CDR3 runs 14 residues. Germline values: CDR1 LGHDT, CDR2 YNNKEL (reference sequence). Trimming removed 3 bases from V and 3 bases from J, with 11 bases in between. The CDR3 reads CASSHWSRYTEAFF. The CDR3 nucleotides read TGTGCCAGCAGCCACTGGTCGAGGTACACTGAAGCTTTCTTT.

Of note for this clonotype: A read error is possible here, since a much larger clone lies one base away. V is TRBV6-5 and J is TRBJ2-7, with D perhaps TRBD2 (6 bases). Germline V CDR1 and CDR2: MNHEY, SVGAGI. There are 15 residues in the CDR3. The CDR3 loop is CASSPRDWSSYEHYF. For the CDR3, the DNA is TGTGCCAGCAGCCCCCGGGACTGGAGCTCCTACGAGCATTACTTC.

This clonotype was seen only a few times. V usage is TRBV19 and J usage is TRBJ1-5; D not certain. The V end lost 4 bases, the J end lost 5 bases, and 12 bases lay between the germline ends. This CDR3 is 14 amino acids long. Germline loops: CDR1 LNHDA, CDR2 SQIVND (reference sequence). CDR3 bases: TGTGCCAGTAGTAGGTCCGATGGTGATCAGCCCCAGCATTTT. Protein sequence: CASSRSDGDQPQHF.

This sequence joins TRBV3-1 and TRBJ2-3; possible D gene TRBD1, 6 bases. Germline lookup yields CDR1 LGHDT and CDR2 YNNKEL (reference sequence). This CDR3 comprises 16 residues. V shed 4 bases and J shed 0 bases, with 14 bases lying between them. The CDR3 here is CASSLMGASSTDTQYF. CDR3 nucleotide sequence: TGTGCCAGCAGCCTCATGGGGGCTTCCAGCACAGATACGCAGTATTTT.

The chain links TRBV3-1 to TRBJ2-5, with 12 bases fitting TRBD2. Germline assignment: CDR1 LGHDT and CDR2 YNNKEL (reference sequence). V was pared by 3 bases and J by 0 bases, with 5 bases of the junction left unmatched. This CDR3 comprises 17 residues. The CDR3 spells CASSHYGLAGYQETQYF. CDR3 nucleotides: TGTGCCAGCAGCCACTACGGACTAGCGGGATACCAAGAGACCCAGTACTTC.

This clonotype was counted a few times. The chain has TRBV2 and TRBJ2-4; 11 positions match TRBD2. The V and J ends lost 3 bases and 5 bases, in that order; junction bases with no gene match: 6. The CDR3 consists of 16 residues. The germline CDR1 and CDR2 sequences are SNHLY and FYNNEI. The CDR3 spells CASSDPGLADQNIQYF. The CDR3 DNA reads TGTGCCAGCAGTGACCCGGGACTAGCGGATCAAAACATTCAGTACTTC.

Ten or more counts support this clonotype. The chain links TRBV4-1 to TRBJ1-2; D might be TRBD1 (6 bases). V was clipped by 0 bases and J by 4 bases, with 15 bases between them. The germline V gene encodes CDR1 MGHRA and CDR2 YSYEKL. The CDR3 totals 16 residues. The DNA for the CDR3 is TGCGCCAGCAGCCAAGATAAGGGGGTAGTGGGCTATGGCTACACCTTC. It codes for CASSQDKGVVGYGYTF.

This clonotype has more than one count but fewer than ten. V is TRBV3-1 and J is TRBJ2-5, with 8 bases aligning to TRBD1. Germline V gene lookup returns CDR1 LGHDT and CDR2 YNNKEL (reference sequence). J lost 5 bases, V lost 3 bases, and 11 bases had no gene match. The CDR3 sequence is 16 residues long. The CDR3 DNA reads TGTGCCAGCAGCCATACCGGGACAGGCGGAGTTGAGACCCAGTACTTC. Its protein product is CASSHTGTGGVETQYF.

V gene TRBV2 combines with J gene TRBJ2-7; 11 nucleotides agree with TRBD1. V lost 6 bases, J lost 3 bases, and 4 bases stayed unmatched. Germline lookup yields CDR1 SNHLY and CDR2 FYNNEI. This CDR3 is built from 14 residues. The CDR3 here is CASRGQGEYYEQYF. In DNA form, the CDR3 reads TGTGCCAGCAGGGGACAGGGGGAATACTACGAGCAGTACTTC.

The V gene is TRBV7-9, the J gene TRBJ2-1, with TRBD1 matching over 10 bases. The V gene end was trimmed by 5 bases and the J gene end by 7 bases; junction bases not matched to a gene: 11. This CDR3 spans 16 amino acids. Germline V lookup: CDR1 SEHNR, CDR2 FQNEAQ (reference sequence). The CDR3 nucleotides are TGTGCCAGCAGCATAAGCCGGGACAGGGGTGGAAATGAGCAGTTCTTC. Protein product: CASSISRDRGGNEQFF. The whole variable domain, remainder taken from reference TRBV7-9 and TRBJ2-1, is DTGVSQNPRHKITKRGQNVTFRCDPISEHNRLYWYRQTLGQGPEFLTYFQNEAQLEKSRLLSDRFSAERPKGSFSTLEIQRTEQGDSAMYLCASSISRDRGGNEQFFGPGTRLTVL.

The sample holds many counts of this clonotype. This chain joins TRBV20-1 and TRBJ1-4; 10 nucleotides match TRBD1. Trimming took 2 bases from V and 8 from J; bases not matched to a gene: 5. Germline CDR1 and CDR2: DFQATT and SNEGSKA (reference sequence). This CDR3 region has 14 residues. CDR3 amino acids: CSARPGQGGEKLFF. The CDR3 region has the DNA TGCAGTGCTAGACCCGGACAGGGGGGCGAAAAACTGTTTTTT.

The rearrangement uses TRBV5-1 and TRBJ2-7; possibly TRBD1 for D (6 bases). From germline, CDR1 is SGHRS and CDR2 YFSETQ. V lost 3 bases to trimming and J lost 2 bases, with 12 bases between them. The CDR3 spans 14 residues. CDR3 DNA: TGCGCCAGCAGCTCAAGGACAGCCGCCTACGAGCAGTACTTC. Encoded protein: CASSSRTAAYEQYF.

This clonotype was recorded many times. The genes are TRBV12-3 or TRBV12-4 and TRBJ1-1; the D is unclear. The germline V and J ends were trimmed by 6 bases and 4 bases, with 9 bases remaining between them. This CDR3 is built from 12 residues. CDR3 sequence: CASRGTATEAFF. In DNA form, the CDR3 reads TGTGCCAGCAGAGGCACAGCCACTGAAGCTTTCTTT.

Ten or more counts support this clonotype. V gene TRBV6-4 combines with J gene TRBJ2-3; the D is unclear. This CDR3 contains 14 residues. CDR1 is MRHNA, CDR2 SNTAGT, per germline. Trimming left V 4 bases short and J 4 bases short, with 12 bases between. This CDR3 reads CASSAGPESDTQYF. CDR3 nucleotides: TGTGCCAGCAGTGCGGGTCCAGAATCAGATACGCAGTATTTT.

This clonotype has only one observation. The germline gene is not matched at one end of the junction; a read error may be the cause. The genes are TRBV7-9 and TRBJ2-7; TRBD2 agrees at 11 bases. Per the germline V gene, CDR1 is SEHNR and CDR2 is FQNEAQ (reference sequence). The CDR3 is made up of 15 amino acids. As DNA, the CDR3 is TGTGCCAACAGCCCACCACTAGCGGGGGTCTACGAGCAGTACTTC. It translates to CANSPPLAGVYEQYF.

This clonotype is a singleton in its sample. The chain couples TRBV20-1 to TRBJ2-1; 13 nucleotides agree with TRBD2. This CDR3 contains 16 residues. V trimming: 3 bases; J trimming: 7 bases; junction bases outside the gene matches: 9. Per germline, CDR1 DFQATT and CDR2 SNEGSKA (reference sequence). The CDR3 sequence: CSASVGLAGVKNEQFF. In DNA form, the CDR3 reads TGCAGTGCTAGTGTAGGACTAGCGGGAGTCAAGAATGAGCAGTTCTTC.

This clonotype was counted many times. The chain has TRBV7-2 and TRBJ2-1, with a possible D match to TRBD1 (5 bases). Germline values: CDR1 SGHTA, CDR2 FQGNSA. V gave up 1 base and J gave up 3 bases, with 10 bases separating them. The CDR3 covers 15 residues. The CDR3 region is CASSLGQLSYNEQFF. The CDR3 coding sequence is TGTGCCAGCAGCTTAGGACAGTTAAGCTACAATGAGCAGTTCTTC.

The chain couples TRBV3-1 to TRBJ1-5; D is possibly TRBD1 (5 bases). The V end was cut by 6 bases, the J end by 3 bases, with 9 bases between. Germline CDR1 LGHDT, CDR2 YNNKEL (reference sequence). The CDR3 runs 13 residues. This CDR3 reads CASSAGDNQPQHF. The CDR3 DNA reads as TGTGCCAGCAGTGCGGGGGACAATCAGCCCCAGCATTTT.

J is TRBJ2-5 and V is TRBV6-1; tentatively, D is TRBD1 (6 bases). Germline values: CDR1 MNHNS, CDR2 SASEGT. The CDR3 consists of 14 residues. The V end lost 7 bases, the J end lost 4 bases, and 16 bases lay between the germline ends. The CDR3 region has the DNA TGTGCCAGCAAACCCACAGGGACGGGAGAGACCCAGTACTTC. Translating gives CASKPTGTGETQYF.

At least ten counts were recorded for this clonotype. CDR3 sequence reads: CASSLGPVNTEAFF. CDR3 bases: TGTGCCAGCAGCTTAGGACCGGTGAACACTGAAGCTTTCTTT. This sequence joins TRBV7-2 and TRBJ1-1; D not resolved. The CDR3 loop spans 14 amino acids. V lost 1 base, J lost 0 bases, and 6 bases lay in between. Germline V gene lookup returns CDR1 SGHTA and CDR2 FQGNSA.

This clonotype showed up many times. The chain uses TRBV19 and TRBJ1-5, with D unclear. Germline CDR1 is LNHDA and CDR2 is SQIVND (reference sequence). V shed 6 bases and J shed 7 bases, with 10 bases lying between them. CDR3 length equals 12 residues. Written as DNA, the CDR3 is TGTGCCAGTAGCCTGGGTTGGCAGCCCCAGCATTTT. Its translation is CASSLGWQPQHF.

The chain has TRBV11-2 and TRBJ1-2; TRBD1 matches 8 bases. CDR1 is SGHAT and CDR2 is FQNNGV in the germline V gene. The CDR3 has 14 amino acids. With 3 bases clipped from V and 6 bases from J, the junction kept 6 bases outside the gene matches. CDR3 loop: CASSLEQGENGYTF. The DNA for the CDR3 is TGTGCCAGCAGCTTGGAACAGGGGGAGAATGGCTACACCTTC.

This clonotype was seen just once. A single base separates this from a much larger clone, so it may be a read error. The rearrangement joins TRBV5-4 to TRBJ1-6; maybe TRBD1 (6 bases). The V gene's germline CDR1 is SGHNT and CDR2 YYREEE (reference sequence). The CDR3 covers 16 residues. The CDR3 nucleotides are TGTGCCAGCAGCTTGGGACAGGTTACCTATAATTCACCCCTCCAATTT. Translated: CASSLGQVTYNSPLQF. The entire variable domain, with the rest obtained from reference TRBV5-4 and TRBJ1-6, is as follows: ETGVTQSPTHLIKTRGQQVTLRCSSQSGHNTVSWYQQALGQGPQFIFQYYREEENGRGNFPPRFSGLQFPNYSSELNVNALELDDSALYLCASSLGQVTYNSPLQFGNGTRLTVT.

This clonotype was counted at least ten times. This chain joins TRBV12-3 or TRBV12-4 and TRBJ1-1, with D unclear. The V gene lost 3 bases and the J gene lost 0 bases, with 8 bases spanning the gap. The CDR3 runs 14 residues. For the CDR3, the DNA is TGTGCCAGCAGTTTGCAGATGATGAACACTGAAGCTTTCTTT. Protein sequence: CASSLQMMNTEAFF.

This clonotype showed up many times. The chain links TRBV20-1 to TRBJ2-7; 9 positions agree with TRBD2. The CDR3 extends over 12 amino acids. CDR1 and CDR2 (germline): DFQATT, SNEGSKA (reference sequence). V shed 5 bases, J shed 2 bases, and the junction held 1 base outside the gene matches. The CDR3 DNA sequence: TGCAGTGCTCGGACTAGCGCCTACGAGCAGTACTTC. The encoded protein is CSARTSAYEQYF.

This clonotype occurred many times. V usage is TRBV2 and J usage is TRBJ1-6, with 8 bases matching TRBD1. V lost 8 bases, J lost 14 bases, and 8 bases stayed unmatched. The germline gives CDR1 SNHLY, CDR2 FYNNEI. The CDR3 has 12 amino acids. The CDR3 nucleotides are TGTGCCAGCCAAACGACAGGGGAAACCCTCCACTTT. Encoded protein: CASQTTGETLHF.

The chain links TRBV3-1 to TRBJ2-5; TRBD2 aligns across 8 bases. This CDR3 spans 15 amino acids. CDR1 is LGHDT and CDR2 is YNNKEL in the germline V gene (reference sequence). J lost 1 base, V lost 0 bases, and 1 base had no gene match. The CDR3 bases are TGTGCCAGCAGCCAAGATGGGACTAGCCAAGAGACCCAGTACTTC. Translated, it gives CASSQDGTSQETQYF.